A selection of T cell receptor beta chains follows, all from one sample in a study of cytomegalovirus exposure and HLA in healthy donors. Generated by immunoSEQ multiplex PCR, the TCRdb table keeps only in-frame clones and is missing some. The repertoire includes over 150,000 clones, 65% to 90% of them detected once, and roughly 2% sits in the top ten. Sequenced material: PBMCs. All receptors come from a human donor in good health. Each CDR3 is given with its conserved first and last residue. The D gene is left open where the match is weak. Clone sizes are given selectively: once, few, many, or a class where the clone is expanded.

j_call | clone_size | v_call | d_call | cdr3_nt | cdr3_aa
TRBJ1-5 | few | TRBV18 | TRBD1 | TGTGCCAGCTCAGCGCGACAGGGGCTTGGACAGCCCCAGCATTTT | CASSARQGLGQPQHF
TRBJ2-1 | few | TRBV5-1 | NA | TGCGCCAGCAGCTTGTACGGGGATGAGCAGTTCTTC | CASSLYGDEQFF
TRBJ1-6 | few | TRBV4-1 | NA | TGCGCCAGCAGCCAAGCACAGGGAACAAATTCACCCCTCCACTTT | CASSQAQGTNSPLHF
TRBJ2-7 | once | TRBV28 | TRBD1 | TGTGCCAGCAGTCCAATAGGACAGGGGGCGGGAGACGAGCAGTACTTC | CASSPIGQGAGDEQYF
TRBJ2-6 | NA | TRBV6-5 | NA | TGTGCCAGCAGCCAGGGGTCGGCTGGGGCCAACGTCCTGACTTTC | CASSQGSAGANVLTF
TRBJ1-5 | NA | TRBV6-6 | TRBD1 | TGTGCCAGCAGTTCCGGACAGGGAAGGTCGAGGCAGCCCCAGCATTTT | CASSSGQGRSRQPQHF
TRBJ2-7 | NA | TRBV19 | NA | TGTGCCAGTAGTCTTGGGGGCGAAAGCTACGAGCAGTACTTC | CASSLGGESYEQYF
TRBJ2-1 | NA | TRBV9 | NA | TGTGCCAGCAGCCCGGGGGGCCGGAACAATGAGCAGTTCTTC | CASSPGGRNNEQFF
TRBJ2-3 | NA | TRBV7-2 | NA | TGTGCCAGCAGCTCCGGACAGAGCACAGATACGCAGTATTTT | CASSSGQSTDTQYF
TRBJ1-1 | once | TRBV5-4 | NA | TGTGCCAGCAGCAGGGGTTCCGACATCACTGAAGCTTTCTTT | CASSRGSDITEAFF
TRBJ2-6 | few | TRBV5-1 | NA | TGCGCCAGCAGTGCGTCCTCTGGGGCCAACGTCCTGACTTTC | CASSASSGANVLTF
TRBJ1-2 | NA | TRBV10-3 | TRBD1 | TGTGCCATCAGCGAATACGGGGGCCAGGGGGCGGGTGGCTACACCTTC | CAISEYGGQGAGGYTF
TRBJ1-5 | NA | TRBV19 | NA | TGTGCCAGTTTTCCAGGGGTGGGGAATCAGCCCCAGCATTTT | CASFPGVGNQPQHF
TRBJ2-3 | NA | TRBV4-3 | NA | TGCGCCAGCAGCCAAGAGAGTACACGGGCGGGTAGCACAGATACGCAGTATTTT | CASSQESTRAGSTDTQYF
TRBJ1-4 | NA | TRBV5-6 | TRBD1 | TGTGCCAGCAGCTTGGGTGGGGACAGTAATGAAAAACTGTTTTTT | CASSLGGDSNEKLFF
TRBJ1-5 | NA | TRBV4-1 | NA | TGCGCCAGCAGCCAAGACCCCGGACGCCAGGGGAGTTTAGGCAAGCCCCAGCATTTT | CASSQDPGRQGSLGKPQHF
TRBJ2-7 | NA | TRBV6-5 | TRBD1 | TGTGCCAGCAGTTACTCGACGGGACAGGGGTACGAGCAGTACTTC | CASSYSTGQGYEQYF
TRBJ1-2 | NA | TRBV9 | NA | TGTGCCAGCAGCGTCGAGGTTAACTATGGCTACACCTTC | CASSVEVNYGYTF
TRBJ1-1 | NA | TRBV19 | TRBD1 | TGTGCCAGTAGTGTCGACAGGGCCACTGAAGCTTTCTTT | CASSVDRATEAFF
TRBJ1-2 | once | TRBV6-4 | NA | TGTGCCAGCAGTGAACGTACAGGGTATGGTGGCTACACCTTC | CASSERTGYGGYTF
TRBJ2-7 | few | TRBV18 | TRBD1 | TGTGCCAGCTCACAAGGGACAGGTCTTTACGAGCAGTACTTC | CASSQGTGLYEQYF
TRBJ2-7 | NA | TRBV15 | TRBD1 | TGTGCCACCAGCGTAACCGGGACAGGGTCAAACGAGCAGTACTTC | CATSVTGTGSNEQYF
TRBJ1-1 | NA | TRBV10-2 | TRBD1 | TGCGCCAGCAAGAAGACAGGGTGGGACACTGAAGCTTTCTTT | CASKKTGWDTEAFF